The 5 T cell receptor beta chains below come from one sample, sequenced in a study of shared clonotypes between healthy human individuals. The assay was immunoSEQ multiplex PCR, and TCRdb's table has in-frame clones only and misses some. The table shows about 680,000 clones, with 73% occurring only once. The specimen sequenced was memory CD4+ T cells sorted from blood. The subset denotes: CD45RA-negative fraction. The receptor source for this set is a woman aged 30 to 39 in good health.

The chain employs TRBV7-2 and TRBJ2-7; D is undetermined. Germline V gene data show CDR1 as SGHTA and CDR2 as FQGNSA. This CDR3 spans 13 amino acids. V lost 1 base to trimming and J lost 1 base, with 5 bases between them. The CDR3 DNA follows: TGTGCCAGCAGCTTAGATCGGTCCTACGAGCAGTACTTC. The encoded protein is CASSLDRSYEQYF.

The chain employs TRBV2 and TRBJ2-1; 8 nucleotides align to TRBD2. This CDR3 contains 15 residues. J gave up 0 bases and V 6 bases, and 4 bases lay outside the gene matches. CDR1 SNHLY and CDR2 FYNNEI come from the germline V gene. Here the CDR3 reads CASRLLAGSYNEQFF. The CDR3 DNA reads TGTGCCAGCAGGTTGCTAGCGGGCTCCTACAATGAGCAGTTCTTC.

The gene calls are TRBV2 and TRBJ1-3; 7 bases agree with TRBD1. J gave up 4 bases and V 4 bases, and 1 base lay outside the gene matches. This CDR3 is built from 13 residues. Looked up from germline, CDR1 is SNHLY and CDR2 is FYNNEI. The CDR3 sequence is CASSGDRGNTIYF. As DNA, the CDR3 is TGTGCCAGCAGTGGGGACAGAGGAAACACCATATATTTT.

V usage is TRBV30 and J usage is TRBJ1-2; D is unclear. The CDR3 extends over 14 amino acids. Germline CDR1 and CDR2: GTSNPN and SVGIG (reference sequence). V gave up 3 bases and J gave up 2 bases, with 13 bases separating them. The CDR3 DNA sequence: TGTGCCTGGAGACAAACGGGAGCCAACTATGGCTACACCTTC. Translating gives CAWRQTGANYGYTF.

The J gene is TRBJ2-7, the V gene TRBV7-8, with TRBD2 matching over 11 bases. Germline CDR1 SGHVS, CDR2 FQNEAQ. The junction had 7 bases not matched to a gene; V was cut back by 1 base and J by 2 bases. The CDR3 loop spans 17 amino acids. In DNA, the CDR3 is TGTGCCAGCAGCTTAGTCGAGACTAGCGGGACCGCCTACGAGCAGTACTTC. Its protein product is CASSLVETSGTAYEQYF.